This entry is about one T cell receptor (beta chain). This clonotype was counted at least ten times. Its antigen remains unidentified. Base-call qualities are not available, and no considerably larger clone is one nucleotide away. These data are taken from a study of early T cells in non-severe SARS-CoV-2 infection (TCRdb year 2021). For context, the study as a whole: Bulk RNA from unsorted whole blood was used for TCR sequencing, so alpha and beta chains could not be paired.

Overall study outcomes, separate from this receptor: VDJdb matching was skewed toward anti-spike CD8 responses and likely underestimated virus-specific expansions, missing private and CD4 specificities.

A case-control design nested within a healthcare worker cohort in London, UK, was used, with weekly nasopharyngeal swab PCR tests and blood sampling performed. Healthcare workers were recruited during the week of the UK lockdown, between 23 and 31 March 2020, and followed weekly for up to roughly 15 weeks. Library construction relied on 5' RACE. The run used a NextSeq 500. Unique molecular identifiers were attached to individual cDNA molecules in the TCR library protocol so that sequencing error and PCR bias could be corrected. Sequencing covered both TCR alpha and beta chains, and within each sample the abundances of alpha and beta sequences were tightly co-correlated. Turning to the authors' computational methods: Decombinator V4 was used to perform V gene, J gene and CDR3 annotation of TCR sequences. Expanded TCRs were defined as changing significantly between any two time points under a Poisson model with p below 0.0001. TCR abundances were normalised to the total number of TCRs sequenced per sample and were expressed as counts per million. TRAV1-2 paired with TRAJ12, TRAJ20 or TRAJ33 defined MAIT TCRs, while TRAV10 paired with TRAJ18 defined iNKT TCRs. A search of VDJdb, accessed on 1 November 2021, was run for TCRs annotated to CMV, EBV and SARS-CoV-2, with TCRs annotated for multiple antigens excluded. Using fastp at Q25 and MiXCR, TCRdb reprocessed the public reads and kept productive beta chains. Entries are consolidated by CDR3 protein sequence, retaining the most common genes and DNA. The V and J calls here are based on TCRdb, not the publication. The sample includes 64,000 or so distinct CDR3 sequences, with around 12% observed a single time. The leading ten clones occupy over 1.1% of the sample.

Relative to germline, V is 8 bases shorter and J is 3 bases shorter, with 5 bases between their ends. The germline V gene (reference sequence) yields LNHNV for CDR1 and YYDKDF for CDR2. Inclusive of the bounding cysteine and phenylalanine, the CDR3 is 11 residues long. Only CDR3 DNA remains: 33 bases, in frame from the first base. The TCR comes from an adult who was a healthcare worker with PCR-confirmed SARS-CoV-2 infection or an uninfected control (not recorded which). Recombination connected TRBV15 to TRBJ1-3; there is no confident call for the D gene. Sample: whole blood, taken at baseline. Read as DNA, the sequence is TGTGCCACCCGACGTGGAAACACCATATATTTT. It is translated as CATRRGNTIYF. Reference TRBV15 and TRBJ1-3 genes cover what lies past the CDR3, so the full variable domain is DAMVIQNPRYQVTQFGKPVTLSCSQTLNHNVMYWYQQKSSQAPKLLFHYYDKDFNNEADTPDNFQSRRPNTSFCFLDIRSPGLGDTAMYLCATRRGNTIYFGEGSWLTVV.